The 32 T cell receptor beta chains listed next were all sequenced from one sample in a study of T cell repertoires in cytomegalovirus infection (dated by TCRdb to about 2019). Antigens of these TCRs are unknown. TCRdb names Illumina HiSeq 1500 as the instrument used. TCRdb reworked the public reads: Q25 trimming with fastp, MiXCR clone assembly, productive beta chains retained. Every distinct CDR3 protein forms one entry, paired with its most common genes and DNA. The table for this sample lists fewer than 350,000 distinct CDR3 sequences; 25% to 30% of them were counted only once. Around 20% of the sample comes from the top ten. Read against the paper, the sample's treatment or condition label means: in vitro stimulation with specific CMV peptide epitopes to enrich CMV-specific T cells. Here the sequenced sample was cultured PBMCs, taken from culture after CMV antigen stimulation. The origin of the receptors is a human donor in good health (CMV status not recorded). Some clones in this sample may be carry-over from other donors' samples.

This clonotype was counted only a few times. The germline gene is not matched at one end of the junction; a read error may be the cause. V usage is TRBV6-1 and J usage is TRBJ2-1, with D hard to call. The CDR3 has 15 amino acids. Germline assignment: CDR1 MNHNS and CDR2 SASEGT. In DNA, the CDR3 is TGTGCCAGCAGAGAAGTGACCGGCTCCTACAATGAGCAGTTCTTC. Protein: CASREVTGSYNEQFF.

This clonotype was detected a few times. This chain joins TRBV6-2 or TRBV6-3 and TRBJ1-4; the D is unclear. This CDR3 is 15 amino acids long. Per germline, CDR1 MNHEY and CDR2 SVGEGT. Trimming took 4 bases from V and 8 from J, leaving 17 bases between them. The CDR3 loop is CASSSRPEGSEKLFF. As DNA, the CDR3 is TGTGCCAGCAGTTCTCGTCCCGAAGGATCCGAAAAACTGTTTTTT.

The sample holds a few counts of this clonotype. J is TRBJ1-4 and V is TRBV10-3; 8 positions match TRBD1. Germline-derived CDR1 and CDR2 are ENHRY and SYGVKD. The CDR3 contains 14 residues. J was trimmed by 7 bases and V by 2 bases; bases with no gene match: 3. Written as DNA, the CDR3 is TGTGCCATCAGTGAGGACAGGGGAAGTGAAAAACTGTTTTTT. Translating it yields CAISEDRGSEKLFF.

This chain connects TRBV7-3 to TRBJ2-3; D is possibly TRBD1 (6 bases). The germline V gene encodes CDR1 SGHTA and CDR2 FQGTGA. The CDR3 loop spans 13 amino acids. V was shortened by 5 bases and J by 4 bases, with 10 bases between the two germline ends. DNA of the CDR3: TGTGCCAGCAGCCCACAGGGTTCAGATACGCAGTATTTT. Translating it yields CASSPQGSDTQYF. Using reference TRBV7-3 and TRBJ2-3 for the parts outside the CDR3, the full variable domain is GAGVSQTPSNKVTEKGKYVELRCDPISGHTALYWYRQSLGQGPEFLIYFQGTGAADDSGLPNDRFFAVRPEGSVSTLKIQRTERGDSAVYLCASSPQGSDTQYFGPGTRLTVL.

This chain uses TRBV28 with TRBJ1-3, with no clear D. The V gene's germline CDR1 is MDHEN and CDR2 SYDVKM. The CDR3 extends over 18 amino acids. V was pared by 3 bases and J by 0 bases, with 18 bases between. This CDR3 is CASSFRIGRESSGNTIYF. CDR3 DNA: TGTGCCAGCAGTTTTCGGATTGGGAGGGAGAGCTCTGGAAACACCATATATTTT.

This clonotype was recorded a few times. This rearrangement joins TRBV30 to TRBJ2-1, with D possibly being TRBD2 (6 bases). The germline gives CDR1 GTSNPN, CDR2 SVGIG (reference sequence). Trimming stripped 3 bases from V and 2 bases from J, with 17 bases between. The CDR3 totals 16 residues. CDR3 sequence: CAWSGGAGRPYNEQFF. The CDR3 region has the DNA TGTGCCTGGAGCGGCGGGGCGGGGAGGCCCTACAATGAGCAGTTCTTC.

The rearrangement joins TRBV19 to TRBJ2-2, with a possible D match to TRBD1 (6 bases). The CDR3 covers 16 residues. V was trimmed by 4 bases and J by 1 base, leaving 13 bases between them. CDR1 and CDR2 (germline): LNHDA, SQIVND (reference sequence). CDR3 sequence (DNA): TGTGCCAGTAGTACTCCCGAACAGGGGAACACCGGGGAGCTGTTTTTT. This sequence encodes CASSTPEQGNTGELFF.

This sequence joins TRBV5-1 and TRBJ2-7; D possibly corresponds to TRBD2 (5 bases). V lost 0 bases to trimming and J lost 2 bases, with 12 bases between them. Germline values: CDR1 SGHRS, CDR2 YFSETQ. The CDR3 extends over 15 amino acids. For the CDR3, the DNA is TGCGCCAGCAGCTTGGAACCCTCTAGCCCCTACGAGCAGTACTTC. Translation: CASSLEPSSPYEQYF.

This clonotype was counted between two and nine times. The chain uses TRBV28 and TRBJ2-2, with D unresolved. This CDR3 spans 12 amino acids. V lost 3 bases to trimming and J lost 6 bases, with 5 bases between them. From germline, CDR1 is MDHEN and CDR2 SYDVKM. The CDR3 reads CASSFQAGELFF. As DNA, the CDR3 is TGTGCCAGCAGTTTCCAGGCCGGGGAGCTGTTTTTT.

This chain joins TRBV7-8 and TRBJ2-1; 8 positions agree with TRBD2. The CDR3 sequence is 15 residues long. CDR1 SGHVS and CDR2 FQNEAQ come from the germline V gene. Trimming removed 1 base from V and 7 bases from J; junction bases left unmatched: 6. CDR3 amino acids: CASSLGTSLQNEQFF. CDR3 DNA sequence: TGTGCCAGCAGCTTAGGGACTAGCCTGCAGAATGAGCAGTTCTTC. Looking up the rest from reference TRBV7-8 and TRBJ2-1 gives the full variable domain: GAGVSQSPRYKVAKRGQDVALRCDPISGHVSLFWYQQALGQGPEFLTYFQNEAQLDKSGLPSDRFFAERPEGSVSTLKIQRTQQEDSAVYLCASSLGTSLQNEQFFGPGTRLTVL.

The J gene is TRBJ2-7, the V gene TRBV7-2; TRBD1 agrees at 10 bases. Trimming cost V 5 bases and J 12 bases; bases outside gene matches: 16. Per germline, CDR1 SGHTA and CDR2 FQGNSA. This CDR3 has 15 amino acids. The CDR3, as DNA: TGTGCCAGCAGCCCCTGGACAGGGGGGGGGTACGATACGTACTTC. Its protein product is CASSPWTGGGYDTYF.

This clonotype appeared many times. CDR3 in DNA: TGTGCCAGCAGCCCCAGCGCGGGCTACGCCTACAATGAGCAGTTCTTC. It specifies CASSPSAGYAYNEQFF. The chain uses TRBV7-2 and TRBJ2-1; possible D gene TRBD2, 5 bases. CDR3 size: 16 residues. Trimming stripped 5 bases from V and 2 bases from J, with 16 bases between. CDR1 and CDR2 (germline): SGHTA, FQGNSA.

The chain joins TRBV6-2 or TRBV6-3 to TRBJ1-2; TRBD1 agrees at 7 bases. With 0 bases clipped from V and 0 bases from J, the junction kept 13 bases outside the gene matches. Germline lookup yields CDR1 MNHEY and CDR2 SVGEGT. The CDR3 extends over 19 amino acids. Here the CDR3 DNA reads TGTGCCAGCAGTTACTCGCATGGGACAGTGATTACAGCTAACTATGGCTACACCTTC. Its protein is CASSYSHGTVITANYGYTF.

A few counts support this clonotype. J is TRBJ1-3 and V is TRBV12-3 or TRBV12-4, with 7 bases fitting TRBD1. V lost 3 bases and J lost 2; bases outside the gene matches: 10. This CDR3 is 17 amino acids long. CDR3 bases: TGTGCCAGCAGTTTTTCCCCGGGACAGCGGACTGGAAACACCATATATTTT. Translated: CASSFSPGQRTGNTIYF.

The chain couples TRBV4-1 to TRBJ2-1, with TRBD2 identical over 13 bases. V shed 6 bases, J shed 8 bases, and the junction held 13 bases outside the gene matches. Germline-derived CDR1 and CDR2 are MGHRA and YSYEKL. The CDR3 sequence is 17 residues long. This CDR3 reads CASRLGLTSGRGDEQFF. The CDR3 nucleotides are TGCGCCAGCAGGTTGGGCCTTACTAGCGGGAGGGGAGATGAGCAGTTCTTC.

This clonotype was recorded only once. Given a much more abundant clone one base away, this may be a read error. The gene calls are TRBV7-2 and TRBJ1-5; 8 bases map to TRBD1. Germline assignment: CDR1 SGHTA and CDR2 FQGNSA. This CDR3 is 16 amino acids long. CDR3 nucleotides: TGTGCCGGCAGCTTAGTAGGGACAGGAAGCAATCAGCCCCAGCATTTT. Encoded protein: CAGSLVGTGSNQPQHF.

This clonotype was detected only a few times. The chain combines TRBV7-8 with TRBJ1-2; TRBD1 matches 7 bases. In germline, CDR1 is SGHVS, CDR2 FQNEAQ. The CDR3 has 14 amino acids. Trimming took 4 bases from V and 3 from J; bases not matched to a gene: 5. The CDR3 here is CASSYDREDYGYTF. DNA of the CDR3: TGTGCCAGCAGCTACGACAGGGAGGACTATGGCTACACCTTC.

This clonotype was seen a few times. The V gene is TRBV6-1, the J gene TRBJ1-2; D remains unclear. This CDR3 region has 15 residues. V was trimmed by 3 bases and J by 4 bases, leaving 15 bases between them. Germline V gene sequence: CDR1 MNHNS, CDR2 SASEGT. DNA of the CDR3: TGTGCCAGCAGTGAGGGCGGTGCTCTGGGCTATGGCTACACCTTC. It encodes CASSEGGALGYGYTF.

This sequence joins TRBV6-5 and TRBJ2-7, with a tentative D call TRBD1 (5 bases). CDR1 is MNHEY and CDR2 is SVGAGI in the germline V gene. V was trimmed by 6 bases and J by 9 bases, leaving 15 bases between them. There are 12 residues in the CDR3. CDR3 bases: TGTGCCAGCAGCTCCAGGGCCTCGGGGCAGTACTTC. As protein: CASSSRASGQYF.

The chain uses TRBV2 and TRBJ1-6; D is unclear. Trimming shortened V by 0 bases and J by 0 bases, and 9 bases separated the two germline ends. CDR1 is SNHLY, CDR2 FYNNEI, per germline. The CDR3 is made up of 17 amino acids. Here the CDR3 DNA reads TGTGCCAGCAGTGAAGCGCTTGGGAGCTCCTATAATTCACCCCTCCACTTT. Its translation is CASSEALGSSYNSPLHF. Combining the CDR3 with reference TRBV2 and TRBJ1-6 gives the whole variable domain EPEVTQTPSHQVTQMGQEVILRCVPISNHLYFYWYRQILGQKVEFLVSFYNNEISEKSEIFDDQFSVERPDGSNFTLKIRSTKLEDSAMYFCASSEALGSSYNSPLHFGNGTRLTVT.

The chain has TRBV20-1 and TRBJ1-2; no clear D gene. Germline CDR1 is DFQATT and CDR2 is SNEGSKA (reference sequence). Trimming left V 6 bases short and J 0 bases short, with 11 bases between. The CDR3 length is 13 residues. In DNA form, the CDR3 reads TGCAGTGCCCCGAATTACTCTAACTATGGCTACACCTTC. Encoded protein: CSAPNYSNYGYTF.

The chain carries TRBV28 and TRBJ1-5; D uncertain. Germline V CDR1 and CDR2: MDHEN, SYDVKM. The V end lost 10 bases, the J end lost 16 bases, and 17 bases lay between the germline ends. The CDR3 has 10 residues. The CDR3 sequence: CATRGERGHF. CDR3 bases: TGTGCCACCCGCGGGGAGCGAGGACATTTT.

This clonotype was recorded only once. The chain recombines TRBV12-5 with TRBJ2-7; D remains ambiguous. The V and J ends lost 1 base and 2 bases respectively, with 3 bases between them. CDR3 length: 12 residues. Germline values: CDR1 LGHNT, CDR2 FRNRAP. The CDR3 spells CASGLGAYEQYF. CDR3 sequence (DNA): TGTGCTAGTGGTTTGGGGGCCTACGAGCAGTACTTC. The full variable domain, in which reference TRBV12-5 and TRBJ2-7 provide the parts outside the CDR3, is DARVTQTPRHKVTEMGQEVTMRCQPILGHNTVFWYRQTMMQGLELLAYFRNRAPLDDSGMPKDRFSAEMPDATLATLKIQPSEPRDSAVYFCASGLGAYEQYFGPGTRLTVT.

Here the CDR3 DNA reads TGTGCCAGCGGTTCTAGCGGGAAAGGTGGAAACGGGGAGCTGTTTTTT. This gives the protein CASGSSGKGGNGELFF. V gene TRBV28 combines with J gene TRBJ2-2; the match to TRBD2 covers 9 bases. V was clipped by 8 bases and J by 7 bases; unmatched bases: 14. The CDR3 spans 16 residues. Germline loops: CDR1 MDHEN, CDR2 SYDVKM.

The rearrangement joins TRBV20-1 to TRBJ1-4; D gene uncertain. Trimming took 6 bases from V and 0 from J, leaving 11 bases between them. The germline V gene encodes CDR1 DFQATT and CDR2 SNEGSKA (reference sequence). This CDR3 has 14 amino acids. DNA for the CDR3: TGCAGTGCGCTATGGTTCGCAACTAATGAAAAACTGTTTTTT. This gives the protein CSALWFATNEKLFF.

This clonotype was seen only a few times. The chain links TRBV2 to TRBJ2-4; D is undetermined. Trimming removed 8 bases from V and 1 base from J, with 21 bases in between. CDR1 is SNHLY, CDR2 FYNNEI, per germline. The CDR3 covers 17 residues. CDR3 protein: CASSYTPIGRAKNIQYF. As DNA, the CDR3 is TGTGCCAGCTCCTATACCCCTATTGGACGGGCCAAAAACATTCAGTACTTC.

The chain joins TRBV27 to TRBJ2-1; TRBD2 matches at 14 bases. The CDR3 is made up of 18 amino acids. The ends lost 6 bases at V and 4 bases at J; junction bases unmatched: 11. Germline loops: CDR1 MNHEY, CDR2 SMNVEV (reference sequence). The CDR3, as DNA: TGTGCCAGCAGGACTAGCGGGGGGGCCATCACAGGGTACAATGAGCAGTTCTTC. Its protein is CASRTSGGAITGYNEQFF.

V is TRBV6-5 and J is TRBJ1-2; D might be TRBD1 (6 bases). The ends were cut back, 2 bases at V and 0 bases at J, with 10 bases in the middle. This CDR3 spans 15 amino acids. Germline assignment: CDR1 MNHEY and CDR2 SVGAGI. In DNA, the CDR3 is TGTGCCAGCAGTTACGGGGGGGCAGCTAACTATGGCTACACCTTC. This translates into CASSYGGAANYGYTF.

This clonotype was found a few times. The chain couples TRBV6-2 or TRBV6-3 to TRBJ1-6; D unclear. The CDR3 length is 15 residues. Germline V gene sequence: CDR1 MNHEY, CDR2 SVGEGT. Deletions cut 5 bases from V and 0 bases from J, with 8 bases between. CDR3 protein: CASSLLSSYNSPLHF. In nucleotides, the CDR3 is TGTGCCAGCAGTCTCCTGAGCTCCTATAATTCACCCCTCCACTTT.

This clonotype showed up just a few times. The genes are TRBV2 and TRBJ1-2; perhaps TRBD1 as D (5 bases). There are 14 residues in the CDR3. V was shortened by 6 bases and J by 6 bases, with 17 bases between the two germline ends. Per the germline V gene, CDR1 is SNHLY and CDR2 is FYNNEI. Here the CDR3 reads CASSGGALGNGYTF. The CDR3 DNA sequence: TGTGCCAGCAGCGGAGGGGCCCTCGGAAATGGCTACACCTTC.

This clonotype appeared a few times. The DNA of the CDR3 is TGTGCCAGCACCTTCGAGGGGAACACTGAAGCTTTCTTT. It encodes CASTFEGNTEAFF. This chain joins TRBV2 and TRBJ1-1; D gene uncertain. CDR3 length: 13 residues. Trimming removed 7 bases from V and 1 base from J, with 10 bases in between. Germline CDR1 is SNHLY and CDR2 is FYNNEI.

The table lists this clonotype with many counts. This chain links TRBV10-3 with TRBJ2-7, with TRBD1 as a possible D gene (6 bases). The CDR3 is made up of 14 amino acids. The V end was cut by 4 bases, the J end by 5 bases, with 15 bases between. Germline CDR1 ENHRY, CDR2 SYGVKD. CDR3 in amino acids: CAISADNREDEQYF. CDR3 DNA sequence: TGTGCCATCAGTGCCGATAACAGGGAAGACGAGCAGTACTTC.